The clone carrying this T cell receptor beta chain was observed many times. This CDR3 is 13 amino acids long. The ends were cut back, 0 bases at V and 3 bases at J, with 7 bases in the middle. Germline V CDR1 and CDR2: SGDLS, YYNGEE. TCRdb reprocessed the 5' RACE reads with MiXCR, giving one entry per CDR3 protein. The table shows about 7,000 distinct CDR3 sequences, with 2.5% to 3% occurring only once. The data stem from a study of CD8 T cells in ankylosing spondylitis. This chain joins TRBV9 and TRBJ2-7; maybe TRBD2 (5 bases). The receptor was isolated from a female donor with ankylosing spondylitis or in good health (not recorded which). Sequenced input: blood, either unsorted or a sorted T cell fraction (not recorded which). The CDR3 sequence is CASSVGRDYEQYF. The DNA for the CDR3 is TGTGCCAGCAGCGTAGGCCGGGACTACGAGCAGTACTTC.